What follows describes a single T cell receptor beta chain. The use of a sample-barcoded 5' primer and a J-beta primer mix characterized a second PCR of about 7 to 12 cycles. MiXCR, applied by TCRdb to the 5' RACE reads, yields one record per CDR3 protein. The sample consists of 700,000 to 800,000 distinct CDR3 sequences, roughly 44% of them appearing once. The data originate from a study of blood T cells in healthy people across ages. In germline, CDR1 is SEHNR, CDR2 FQNEAQ (reference sequence). V lost 4 bases and J 3 bases, leaving 15 bases between the germline ends. This CDR3 spans 15 amino acids. The chain recombines TRBV7-9 with TRBJ1-1; maybe TRBD1 (5 bases). The clonotype originates from an older woman in good health. Source material: blood. CDR3 amino acids: CASSSGRAEDTEAFF. The CDR3, as DNA: TGTGCCAGCAGCTCGGGCAGGGCTGAGGACACTGAAGCTTTCTTT.